This entry describes one T cell receptor (beta chain). Profiling relied on immunoSEQ multiplex PCR, and the TCRdb table lists in-frame clones only, not all of them. The data show around 230,000 clones, 86% seen once. This entry comes from a study of blood T cell repertoires in COVID-19. The junction had 8 bases not matched to a gene; V was cut back by 7 bases and J by 6 bases. The CDR3 contains 13 residues. Germline loops: CDR1 SNHLY, CDR2 FYNNEI. Sequenced sample: PBMCs or T cells enriched from blood (not recorded which). The clonotype was recovered from a woman aged 35 to 49 with acute COVID-19. The V gene is TRBV2, the J gene TRBJ2-7; 8 bases match TRBD1. CDR3 residues: CASIQGALSEQYF. The CDR3 DNA reads as TGTGCCAGCATTCAGGGGGCGTTGAGCGAGCAGTACTTC.